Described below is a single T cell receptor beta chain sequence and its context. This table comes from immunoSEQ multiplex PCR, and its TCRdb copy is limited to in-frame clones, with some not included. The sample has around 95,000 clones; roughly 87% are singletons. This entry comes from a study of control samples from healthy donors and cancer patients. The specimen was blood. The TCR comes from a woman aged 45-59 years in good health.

The CDR3 loop is CASTFRGYSNQPQHF. CDR3 sequence (DNA): TGTGCCAGCACCTTCAGGGGATATAGCAATCAGCCCCAGCATTTT. This chain uses TRBV28 with TRBJ1-5, with D perhaps matching TRBD1 (6 bases). Germline lookup yields CDR1 MDHEN and CDR2 SYDVKM. Trimming pared 7 bases from V and 0 bases from J, leaving 13 bases between. This CDR3 comprises 15 residues.